The entry that follows covers one T cell receptor beta chain sequence. Its antigen is unknown. Each CDR3 protein gets one entry in TCRdb, which reprocessed the 5' RACE reads and gives no DNA. The ten top clones account for about 10%, within a sample of approximately 420,000 distinct CDR3 sequences. The data were taken from a study of T cells expressing NK-cell markers. Study-wide context: Among eight sequenced donors, seven carried HCMV seropositivity while one was seronegative. Whole-study findings and limits: In several donors, dominant clonotypes made up roughly 25-60.1% of CD3+CD56-NKG2C+ cells.

This TCR came from a woman between 45 and 65 years old in good health. The specimen was blood T cells: a sorted CD56 or NKG2C T cell subset, CD4+ or CD8+ T cells, or bulk PBMC T cells (not recorded which).

CDR3 protein: CASSLEIDYEQYF. The J gene is TRBJ2-7, the V gene TRBV5-1. Germline CDR1 and CDR2: SGHRS and YFSETQ. The CDR3 loop spans 13 amino acids.